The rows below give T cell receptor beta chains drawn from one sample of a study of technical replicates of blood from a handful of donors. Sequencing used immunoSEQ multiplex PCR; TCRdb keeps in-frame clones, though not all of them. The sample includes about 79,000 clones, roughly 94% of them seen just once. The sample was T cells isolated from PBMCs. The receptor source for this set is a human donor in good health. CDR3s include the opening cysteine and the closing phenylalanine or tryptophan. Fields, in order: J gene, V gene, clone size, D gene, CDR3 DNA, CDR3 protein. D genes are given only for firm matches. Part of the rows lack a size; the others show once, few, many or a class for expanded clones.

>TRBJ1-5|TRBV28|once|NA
TGTGCCAGCCAATTGCGGGGGGGGTATCAGCCCCAGCATTTT
CASQLRGGYQPQHF
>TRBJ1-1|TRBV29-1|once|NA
TGCAGCCCTAACACTGAAGCTTTCTTT
CSPNTEAFF
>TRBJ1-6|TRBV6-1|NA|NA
TGTGCCAGCAGTGAAGAGGAGTACTCCTATAATTCACCCCTCCACTTT
CASSEEEYSYNSPLHF
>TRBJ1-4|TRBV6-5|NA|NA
TGTGCCAGCAGCACTAGGGGAGGGGAAAAACTGTTTTTT
CASSTRGGEKLFF
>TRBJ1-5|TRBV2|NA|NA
TGTGCCAGCAATTCCGGTGGGCCCCAGCATTTT
CASNSGGPQHF
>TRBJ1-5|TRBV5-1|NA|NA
TGCGCCAGCAGCCCCCGGGGGGATCAGCCCCAGCATTTT
CASSPRGDQPQHF
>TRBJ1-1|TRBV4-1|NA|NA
TGCGCCAGCAGCCAAAAAAAGCTCAGGGTCACGAACACTGAAGCTTTCTTT
CASSQKKLRVTNTEAFF
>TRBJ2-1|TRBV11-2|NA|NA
TGTGCCAGCAGCGGACAGCTCTACAATGAGCAGTTCTTC
CASSGQLYNEQFF
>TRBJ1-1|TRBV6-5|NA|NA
TGTGCCGGGCGTCGACAGGCGAACACTGAAGCTTTCTTT
CAGRRQANTEAFF
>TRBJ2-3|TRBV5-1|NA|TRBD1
TGCGCCAGCAGCTCTGGACAGGGAAGCACAGATACGCAGTATTTT
CASSSGQGSTDTQYF
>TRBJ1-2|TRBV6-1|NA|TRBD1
TGTGCCAGCAGTGAACCGACAGGGGGCGCCTATGGCTACACCTTC
CASSEPTGGAYGYTF
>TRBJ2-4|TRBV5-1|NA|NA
TGCGCCAGCAGCCCCCCCGGAGCGACCAAAAACATTCAGTACTTC
CASSPPGATKNIQYF
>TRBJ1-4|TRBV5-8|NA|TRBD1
TGTGCCAGCAGCTTGGGACAGGGGAGGGGCGCTTGGGATGAAAAACTGTTTTTT
CASSLGQGRGAWDEKLFF
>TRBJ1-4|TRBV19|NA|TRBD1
TGTGCCACCTGGGGACAGGGCAATGAAAAACTGTTTTTT
CATWGQGNEKLFF
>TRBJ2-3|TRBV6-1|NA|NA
TGTGCCAGCAGTGAAGGTTACAGGGTTTATCCAGATACGCAGTATTTT
CASSEGYRVYPDTQYF
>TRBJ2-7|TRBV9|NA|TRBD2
TGTGCCAGCAGCGGTCTAGCGGGACCATCGGGGGAGCAGTACTTC
CASSGLAGPSGEQYF
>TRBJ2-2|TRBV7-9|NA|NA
TGTGCCAGGGGTGGCGGGTTGAACACCGGGGAGCTGTTTTTT
CARGGGLNTGELFF
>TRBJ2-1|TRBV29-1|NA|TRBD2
TGCAGCGTCAGAAGACTAGCGGGTCAAGAGCAGTTCTTC
CSVRRLAGQEQFF
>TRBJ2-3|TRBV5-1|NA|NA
TGCGCCAGCAGCTTGGGACAGCCAGGGACAGATACGCAGTATTTT
CASSLGQPGTDTQYF
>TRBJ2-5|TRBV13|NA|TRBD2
TGTGCCAGCAGCTTAGAGGCGCTGGGACTAGCGGGAGGCTCCCAAGAGACCCAGTACTTC
CASSLEALGLAGGSQETQYF
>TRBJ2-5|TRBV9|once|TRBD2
TGTGCCAGCAGCGTAGATAGCGGGGGGCCCAACCGCCAAGAGACCCAGTACTTC
CASSVDSGGPNRQETQYF
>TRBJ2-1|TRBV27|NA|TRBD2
TGTGCCAGCTCGAGGGAAGGACTAGCGGCAGATTACAATGAGCAGTTCTTC
CASSREGLAADYNEQFF
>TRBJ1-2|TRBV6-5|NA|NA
TGTGCCAGCAGTTCCACACGGGACATTAACTATGGCTACACCTTC
CASSSTRDINYGYTF
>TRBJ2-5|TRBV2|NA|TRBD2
TGTGCCAGCAGTGACCTAGCGGGGGGGCCTTTGGAGACCCAGTACTTC
CASSDLAGGPLETQYF
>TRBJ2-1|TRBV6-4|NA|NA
TGTGCCAGCAGCGCGGAGGCTAGTACTGGCAATGAGCAGTTCTTC
CASSAEASTGNEQFF
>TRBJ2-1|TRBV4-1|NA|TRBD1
TGCGCCAGCAGCCAAGACCCGACAGGGGGTGATTTTTACCCCCAGCAGTTCTTC
CASSQDPTGGDFYPQQFF
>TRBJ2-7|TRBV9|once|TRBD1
TGTGCCAGCAGCCCCCGGGACAGTCCTCAATGGGAGCAGTACTTC
CASSPRDSPQWEQYF
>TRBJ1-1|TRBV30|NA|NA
TGTGCCTGGACCTATGTGAGTACTGAAGCTTTCTTT
CAWTYVSTEAFF
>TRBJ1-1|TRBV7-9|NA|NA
TGTGCCAGCAGCTTCGACAGAACCCTCATGAACACTGAAGCTTTCTTT
CASSFDRTLMNTEAFF
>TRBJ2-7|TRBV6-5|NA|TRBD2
TGTGCCAGCAGCCCCTCTAACGGGAGGCCCCACGAGCAGTACTTC
CASSPSNGRPHEQYF
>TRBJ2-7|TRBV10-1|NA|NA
TGCGCCAGCAAACAACAGGGATTGGGCACCTACGAGCAGTACTTC
CASKQQGLGTYEQYF
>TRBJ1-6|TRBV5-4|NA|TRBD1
TGTGCCAGCAGGAACGGACAGGGGACAAATTCACCCCTCCACTTT
CASRNGQGTNSPLHF
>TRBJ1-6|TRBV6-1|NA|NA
TGTGCCAGCAGTGATCCCCAGGGTCCTCGAGGTAATTCACCCCTCCACTTT
CASSDPQGPRGNSPLHF
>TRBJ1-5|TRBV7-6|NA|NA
TGTGCCAGCAGCTTAGGGGGAGGTGATCAGCCCCAGCATTTT
CASSLGGGDQPQHF